This T cell receptor (beta chain) was recorded in a study of blood T cell repertoires in COVID-19. Here immunoSEQ multiplex PCR was the method, and the copy in TCRdb shows in-frame clones only, minus some. The table includes 250,000 or so clones, nearly 95% detected once. CDR3 length equals 15 residues. Between the trimmed V and J ends, which lost 6 bases and 2 bases, there was a span of 16 bases. Looked up from germline, CDR1 is MNHEY and CDR2 is SVGAGI. The sequencing input was peripheral blood. The V gene is TRBV6-5, the J gene TRBJ2-5; D may be TRBD2 (7 bases). The receptor was derived from a man aged 30 to 45 with COVID-19, enrolled during active disease. The CDR3 is CASSLWEGEQETQYF. The CDR3 nucleotides read TGTGCCAGCAGCCTTTGGGAGGGGGAGCAAGAGACCCAGTACTTC.